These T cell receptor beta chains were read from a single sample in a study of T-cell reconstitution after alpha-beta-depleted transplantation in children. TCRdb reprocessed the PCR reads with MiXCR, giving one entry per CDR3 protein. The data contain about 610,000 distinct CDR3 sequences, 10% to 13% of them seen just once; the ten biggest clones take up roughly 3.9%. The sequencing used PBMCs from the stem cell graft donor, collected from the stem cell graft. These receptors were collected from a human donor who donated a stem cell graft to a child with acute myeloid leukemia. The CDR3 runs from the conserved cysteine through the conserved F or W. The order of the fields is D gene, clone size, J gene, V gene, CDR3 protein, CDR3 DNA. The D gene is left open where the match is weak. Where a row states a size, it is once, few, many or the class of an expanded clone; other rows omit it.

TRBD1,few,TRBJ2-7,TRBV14,CASSQVGTGDYEQYF,TGTGCCAGCAGCCAAGTTGGGACAGGCGATTACGAGCAGTACTTC
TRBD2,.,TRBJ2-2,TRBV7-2,CASSLEVGGTTGELFF,TGTGCCAGCAGCTTAGAGGTGGGAGGGACCACCGGGGAGCTGTTTTTT
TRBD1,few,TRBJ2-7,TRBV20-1,CSAMWDRSYEQYF,TGCAGTGCTATGTGGGACAGGAGTTACGAGCAGTACTTC
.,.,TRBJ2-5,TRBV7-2,CASSLLMTEGAQYF,TGTGCCAGCAGCTTACTAATGACGGAGGGGGCCCAGTACTTC
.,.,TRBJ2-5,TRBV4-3,CASSQDGSRLKYF,TGCGCCAGCAGCCAAGATGGTAGCCGGCTTAAGTACTTC
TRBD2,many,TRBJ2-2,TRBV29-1,CSVEGPGLAAGELFF,TGCAGCGTTGAAGGGCCGGGACTAGCTGCCGGGGAGCTGTTTTTT
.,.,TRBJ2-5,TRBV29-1,CGAGQGIGETQYF,TGCGGCGCTGGGCAGGGGATCGGAGAGACCCAGTACTTC
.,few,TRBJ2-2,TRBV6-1,CATKGGTGSTGELFF,TGTGCGACCAAGGGCGGGACGGGGAGCACCGGGGAGCTGTTTTTT
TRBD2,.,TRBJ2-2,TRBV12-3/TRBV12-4,CASSRTSGRKFGELFF,TGTGCCAGCAGCCGGACTAGCGGGAGAAAGTTCGGGGAGCTGTTTTTT
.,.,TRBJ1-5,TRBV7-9,CASSLEVHQPQHF,TGTGCCAGCAGCTTAGAGGTCCATCAGCCCCAGCATTTT
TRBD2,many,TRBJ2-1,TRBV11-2,CASSFTGTISYNEQFF,TGTGCCAGCAGTTTTACCGGGACTATATCCTACAATGAGCAGTTCTTC
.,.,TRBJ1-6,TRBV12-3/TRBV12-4,CASRLATSPLHF,TGTGCCAGCAGGCTAGCGACCTCACCCCTCCACTTT
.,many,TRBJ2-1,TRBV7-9,CASSLVLRNEQFF,TGTGCCAGCAGCTTAGTGCTCAGGAATGAGCAGTTCTTC
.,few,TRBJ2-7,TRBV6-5,CASSYSRSARTYEQYF,TGTGCCAGCAGTTACTCGAGATCGGCGAGAACCTACGAGCAGTACTTC